The T cell receptor beta chain under discussion was sequenced for a study of blood T cell repertoires in COVID-19. Each participant's cohort was designated according to participant-reported clinical history. Per germline, CDR1 KGHSH and CDR2 LQKENI. The CDR3 consists of 15 residues. V lost 4 bases, J lost 0 bases, and 10 bases lay in between. As handled by the study authors: For nucleated cells, counts were estimated from reference gene primer amplification. Assay used: immunoSEQ multiplex PCR; TCRdb lists only in-frame clones, some missing. V and J calls and clone size come straight from that table; D and trimming were deduced from the DNA. This table has 190,000 or so clones, about 82% appearing once.

The receptor was isolated from a woman between 25 and 40 years old who had recovered from COVID-19. The genes are TRBV18 and TRBJ1-5, with D tentatively TRBD1 (6 bases). The sequencing sample was made of PBMCs or T cells enriched from blood (not recorded which). CDR3 coding DNA: TGTGCCAGCTCACAAGTGACAGGTAGCAATCAGCCCCAGCATTTT. As protein: CASSQVTGSNQPQHF. Full variable domain (missing parts from reference TRBV18 and TRBJ1-5): NAGVMQNPRHLVRRRGQEARLRCSPMKGHSHVYWYRQLPEEGLKFMVYLQKENIIDESGMPKERFSAEFPKEGPSILRIQQVVRGDSAAYFCASSQVTGSNQPQHFGDGTRLSIL.